Given below is one TCR beta chain in context. No antigen is known for it. This record belongs to a study of T cells in women clearing cervical HPV infection. Study-level background: Case blood drawn at lesion detection; control blood after infection cleared. Study-level points and caveats: A classifier using richness and V gene abundances reached an AUC of more than 0.8.

MY09/MY11 PCR detected cervical HPV DNA; dot-blot assigned genotypes. Sequenced by immunoSEQ multiplex PCR; TCRdb stores in-frame clones only, minus some. The table lists around 31,000 clones. The TCR comes from a woman aged 18 to 75 with a cervical HPV16 infection that either progressed to CIN3+ or cleared (not recorded which). The specimen sequenced was blood buffy coat.

CDR3 DNA (partial): TGCAGTGCTCCGACTAGCGGGGGGGACTACAATGAG. Its translation: CSAPTSGGDYNE. The CDR3, in full, reads CSAPTSGGDYNEQFF. This sequence joins TRBV20-1 and TRBJ2-1; 14 positions match TRBD2. Read coverage stops 3 residues before the CDR3 terminus; the germline J gene supplies the remainder. The CDR3 spans 15 residues. Trimming at V came to 5 bases and at J to 3 bases, leaving 3 bases not matched to a gene. Germline V CDR1 and CDR2: DFQATT, SNEGSKA (reference sequence).